A single sample gave rise to the 12 T cell receptor beta chains below, sequenced in a study of T cells in Graves' hyperthyroidism and ophthalmopathy. RNA transcripts provided the source from which TCR beta CDR3 regions were amplified. First-round RT-PCR with HTBI primers amplified the TCR CDR3 region. MiXCR, applied by TCRdb to the multiplex PCR reads, yields one record per CDR3 protein. The sample carries under 800,000 distinct CDR3 sequences, around 15% recorded once. The sequencing sample was made of blood. These receptor sequences come from a young woman with Graves' hyperthyroidism.

This clonotype was counted ten times or more. The rearrangement joins TRBV20-1 to TRBJ1-2; perhaps TRBD1 as D (5 bases). From germline, CDR1 is DFQATT and CDR2 SNEGSKA (reference sequence). V lost 3 bases and J lost 2, with 25 bases in between. The CDR3 runs 18 residues. Written as DNA, the CDR3 is TGCAGTGCTAGTCCCATGGCATATTCGGACACCGACAACTATGGCTACACCTTC. It specifies CSASPMAYSDTDNYGYTF.

Turning to this clonotype: Being one base from a much bigger clone, this may be a read error. The rearrangement joins TRBV11-3 to TRBJ2-7; a weak D match, TRBD2 (5 bases). Germline CDR1 reads SGHNT; CDR2 reads YENEEA. The CDR3 contains 12 residues. V was shortened by 5 bases and J by 6 bases, with 11 bases between the two germline ends. The CDR3 region has the DNA TGTGCCAGCAGCCTAGCACAGTCCGAGCAGTACTTC. The encoded protein is CASSLAQSEQYF.

Ten or more counts support this clonotype. The chain has TRBV20-1 and TRBJ1-1; D gene unclear. The CDR3 is 10 residues long. Deletions cut 3 bases from V and 8 bases from J, with 7 bases between. The germline V gene encodes CDR1 DFQATT and CDR2 SNEGSKA (reference sequence). The CDR3 nucleotides are TGCAGTGCTAGTCGAGAGGAAGCTTTCTTT. It yields the protein CSASREEAFF.

This clonotype was picked up many times. The genes are TRBV20-1 and TRBJ2-7, with D possibly matching TRBD1 (7 bases). Trimming stripped 3 bases from V and 0 bases from J, with 15 bases between. This CDR3 is built from 15 residues. The germline V gene encodes CDR1 DFQATT and CDR2 SNEGSKA (reference sequence). CDR3: CSASTGEVGSYEQYF. The CDR3, as DNA: TGCAGTGCTAGTACAGGGGAGGTAGGCTCCTACGAGCAGTACTTC.

This clonotype was seen many times. The V and J genes are TRBV11-2 and TRBJ2-7, with 15 bases fitting TRBD2. CDR3 size: 17 residues. V shed 5 bases, J shed 7 bases, and the junction held 12 bases outside the gene matches. Per the germline V gene, CDR1 is SGHAT and CDR2 is FQNNGV. CDR3 nucleotide sequence: TGTGCCAGCAGCGTCCACTGGGGACTAGCGGGAGGAGGGGAGCAGTACTTC. This translates into CASSVHWGLAGGGEQYF.

There are a few counts of this clonotype. The rearrangement links TRBV11-3 to TRBJ2-3; 9 bases align to TRBD2. Germline V CDR1 and CDR2: SGHNT, YENEEA. Germline trimming cut 5 bases from V and 4 bases from J; bases unmatched to any gene: 16. This CDR3 contains 18 residues. CDR3 residues: CASSAEGLAGSGPDTQYF. The CDR3 DNA follows: TGTGCCAGCAGCGCGGAGGGCCTAGCGGGATCTGGGCCAGATACGCAGTATTTT.

This clonotype was observed a handful of times. The chain combines TRBV5-5 with TRBJ1-1; D perhaps matches TRBD1 (5 bases). CDR3 length equals 15 residues. Germline CDR1 is SGHKS and CDR2 is YYEKEE (reference sequence). Trimming took off 3 bases at V and 4 bases at J, with 16 bases between the two ends. As DNA, the CDR3 is TGTGCCAGCAGCTGGGCAGGGTATTCGGGCACTGAAGCTTTCTTT. Protein product: CASSWAGYSGTEAFF.

The rearrangement links TRBV11-2 to TRBJ2-7, with D possibly being TRBD2 (5 bases). The germline V gene encodes CDR1 SGHAT and CDR2 FQNNGV. The CDR3 loop spans 12 amino acids. CDR3 sequence reads: CATRGIHYEQYF. The CDR3 DNA is TGTGCTACTCGGGGAATTCACTACGAGCAGTACTTC.

This clonotype was seen a few times. The genes are TRBV4-2 and TRBJ2-7; D ambiguous. Germline CDR1 reads LGHNA; CDR2 reads YNFKEQ. This CDR3 spans 15 amino acids. Between the trimmed V and J ends, which lost 0 bases and 7 bases, there was a span of 16 bases. CDR3 sequence reads: CASSQDQGFNPEQYF. CDR3 sequence (DNA): TGTGCCAGCAGCCAAGATCAAGGGTTCAACCCTGAGCAGTACTTC.

This clonotype was counted between two and nine times. This chain connects TRBV5-4 to TRBJ1-2; 10 nucleotides match TRBD1. The V segment lost 5 bases and the J segment 4 bases; nucleotides outside the gene matches: 5. The CDR3 loop spans 14 amino acids. In germline, CDR1 is SGHNT, CDR2 YYREEE (reference sequence). CDR3 nucleotides: TGTGCCAGCAGGACAGGGGGCGCAGTCTATGGCTACACCTTC. Translated: CASRTGGAVYGYTF.

The chain carries TRBV4-3 and TRBJ2-3, with no clear D. Germline-derived CDR1 and CDR2 are LGHNA and YSLEER. Trimming removed 9 bases from V and 3 bases from J, with 13 bases in between. The CDR3 is 13 residues long. CDR3 sequence: CASSAFATDTQYF. DNA of the CDR3: TGCGCCAGTTCAGCTTTTGCGACAGATACGCAGTATTTT.

This clonotype was detected ten times or more. The V gene is TRBV20-1, the J gene TRBJ1-1, with D unresolved. This CDR3 is 14 amino acids long. V lost 3 bases and J lost 0, with 11 bases in between. Per germline, CDR1 DFQATT and CDR2 SNEGSKA (reference sequence). The CDR3 region has the DNA TGCAGTGCTAGTCATGGCAGCATGAACACTGAAGCTTTCTTT. Translating it yields CSASHGSMNTEAFF.